What follows are 24 T cell receptor beta chains derived from one specimen sequenced in a study of PD-1 blockade in mismatch repair-deficient tumors. Profiling relied on immunoSEQ multiplex PCR, and the TCRdb table lists in-frame clones only, not all of them. This table holds 100,000 or so clones, 70% to 85% found once. The source material was peripheral blood, sampled about eight months after starting pembrolizumab. Receptors were obtained from an adult with mismatch repair-deficient cancer.

About this clone: This specimen includes other DNA sequences encoding the same CDR3. The chain has TRBV7-2 and TRBJ2-7; 10 bases agree with TRBD2. The CDR3 is 15 amino acids. In germline, CDR1 is SGHTA, CDR2 FQGNSA. J was trimmed by 3 bases and V by 3 bases; bases with no gene match: 5. The CDR3 DNA reads TGTGCCAGCAGCTTGTCTAGCGGGAGCAACTACGAGCAGTACTTC. Protein: CASSLSSGSNYEQYF. Using reference TRBV7-2 and TRBJ2-7 for the parts outside the CDR3, the full variable domain is GAGVSQSPSNKVTEKGKDVELRCDPISGHTALYWYRQSLGQGLEFLIYFQGNSAPDKSGLPSDRFSAERTGGSVSTLTIQRTQQEDSAVYLCASSLSSGSNYEQYFGPGTRLTVT.

V and J are TRBV7-9 and TRBJ2-7, with TRBD2 identical over 12 bases. The CDR3 is 15 amino acids. J lost 5 bases, V lost 5 bases, and 7 bases had no gene match. CDR1 and CDR2 from the germline V gene are SEHNR and FQNEAQ (reference sequence). CDR3 amino acids: CASSNGLAGMNEQYF. The DNA for the CDR3 is TGTGCCAGCAGCAATGGACTAGCGGGAATGAACGAGCAGTACTTC.

The chain is built from TRBV7-9 and TRBJ1-1, with a tentative D call TRBD1 (5 bases). V lost 3 bases and J 1 base, leaving 15 bases between the germline ends. Germline V gives CDR1 SEHNR, CDR2 FQNEAQ (reference sequence). The CDR3 loop spans 16 amino acids. The CDR3 region has the DNA TGTGCCAGCAGCTTTTGGGGCAGGGAGGGGAACACTGAAGCTTTCTTT. This gives the protein CASSFWGREGNTEAFF. The whole variable domain, filled in from reference TRBV7-9 and TRBJ1-1, reads DTGVSQNPRHKITKRGQNVTFRCDPISEHNRLYWYRQTLGQGPEFLTYFQNEAQLEKSRLLSDRFSAERPKGSFSTLEIQRTEQGDSAMYLCASSFWGREGNTEAFFGQGTRLTVV.

The chain couples TRBV5-8 to TRBJ1-3; D remains ambiguous. The germline V and J ends were trimmed by 0 bases and 2 bases, with 15 bases remaining between them. CDR3 length equals 17 residues. Germline values: CDR1 SGHTS, CDR2 YDEGEE. CDR3 sequence: CASSLGITEGPGNTIYF. As DNA, the CDR3 is TGTGCCAGCAGCTTGGGTATTACGGAAGGGCCTGGAAACACCATATATTTT.

This clone has at least ten counts. The gene calls are TRBV7-9 and TRBJ2-7; TRBD2 matches at 7 bases. The CDR3 has 15 amino acids. Germline CDR1 is SEHNR and CDR2 is FQNEAQ (reference sequence). After removal of 5 bases from V and 2 bases from J, the junction contained 9 bases not matched to a gene. The CDR3 reads CASSGGDGQTYEQYF. In DNA, the CDR3 is TGTGCCAGCAGCGGGGGGGACGGTCAGACCTACGAGCAGTACTTC.

The chain carries TRBV4-1 and TRBJ1-5; D uncertain. CDR3 length equals 16 residues. The germline V gene has CDR1 MGHRA and CDR2 YSYEKL. The V gene lost 4 bases and the J gene lost 0 bases, with 13 bases spanning the gap. CDR3 in DNA: TGCGCCAGCAGCCCTAGCGGAGTTTATAGCAATCAGCCCCAGCATTTT. Translation: CASSPSGVYSNQPQHF.

This clone was observed a single time. This sequence joins TRBV11-1 and TRBJ2-5; 8 nucleotides line up with TRBD1. The CDR3 has 16 amino acids. J lost 1 base, V lost 4 bases, and 8 bases had no gene match. Germline V CDR1 and CDR2: SGHAT, FQDESV (reference sequence). For the CDR3, the DNA is TGTGCCAGCAGCTCAGCCTCAGGGGGCCGCCAAGAGACCCAGTACTTC. Residues: CASSSASGGRQETQYF.

The sample holds one count of this clone. The rearrangement uses TRBV25-1 and TRBJ2-3; 12 nucleotides agree with TRBD2. After removal of 1 base from V and 5 bases from J, the junction contained 10 bases not matched to a gene. Germline lookup yields CDR1 MGHDK and CDR2 SYGVNS. There are 18 residues in the CDR3. CDR3 DNA: TGTGCCAGCAGTGAATCGGGGCTAGCGGGAGGGCCAGGAGATACGCAGTATTTT. It yields the protein CASSESGLAGGPGDTQYF.

The J gene is TRBJ1-2, the V gene TRBV28; the D is unclear. The CDR3 spans 14 residues. CDR1 is MDHEN, CDR2 SYDVKM, per germline. Trimming stripped 4 bases from V and 2 bases from J, with 11 bases between. CDR3 sequence reads: CASSSPSRNYGYTF. In DNA, the CDR3 is TGTGCCAGCAGTTCCCCAAGCAGGAACTATGGCTACACCTTC.

The rearrangement joins TRBV7-2 to TRBJ1-2, with D hard to call. Trimming stripped 0 bases from V and 8 bases from J, with 13 bases between. This CDR3 has 14 amino acids. Germline values: CDR1 SGHTA, CDR2 FQGNSA. The CDR3 is CASSLARGSRGYTF. The CDR3, as DNA: TGTGCCAGCAGCTTAGCTAGAGGGTCGAGAGGCTACACCTTC.

This chain links TRBV4-2 with TRBJ2-2, with a weak D call TRBD1 (5 bases). V dropped 2 bases and J dropped 2 bases, with 9 bases sitting between them. Germline V gene lookup returns CDR1 LGHNA and CDR2 YNFKEQ. The CDR3 has 15 amino acids. The CDR3 DNA follows: TGTGCCAGCAGCCAACCTACAGGAAACACCGGGGAGCTGTTTTTT. Its protein is CASSQPTGNTGELFF.

This clone showed up many times. V gene TRBV4-2 combines with J gene TRBJ1-1; 11 bases align to TRBD1. V dropped 4 bases and J dropped 1; count of bases not matched to a gene: 5. Germline V gives CDR1 LGHNA, CDR2 YNFKEQ. The CDR3 has 16 amino acids. Here the CDR3 reads CASSLGTGGKNTEAFF. CDR3 coding DNA: TGTGCCAGCAGCCTAGGGACAGGGGGAAAGAACACTGAAGCTTTCTTT.

The V gene is TRBV5-6, the J gene TRBJ2-7, with TRBD1 matching 7 bases. The germline gives CDR1 SGHDT, CDR2 YYEEEE. Trimming cost V 2 bases and J 7 bases; bases outside gene matches: 6. CDR3 length equals 13 residues. DNA of the CDR3: TGTGCCAGCAGCTTTTACTCAGGGGGTGAGCAGTACTTC. This translates into CASSFYSGGEQYF. The variable domain in full, with the rest retrieved from reference TRBV5-6 and TRBJ2-7, is DAGVTQSPTHLIKTRGQQVTLRCSPKSGHDTVSWYQQALGQGPQFIFQYYEEEERQRGNFPDRFSGHQFPNYSSELNVNALLLGDSALYLCASSFYSGGEQYFGPGTRLTVT.

The genes are TRBV30 and TRBJ1-1; D uncertain. Trimming removed 4 bases at V and 3 bases at J, with 12 bases between. The CDR3 runs to 13 residues. CDR1 and CDR2 (germline): GTSNPN, SVGIG (reference sequence). The CDR3 nucleotides read TGTGCCTGGAATCGACAAGAATACACTGAAGCTTTCTTT. Translation: CAWNRQEYTEAFF.

The rearrangement uses TRBV18 and TRBJ1-1; D is perhaps TRBD1 (6 bases). The CDR3 runs 16 residues. V was cut by 1 base and J by 1 base, with 13 bases left in between. Germline CDR1 and CDR2: KGHSH and LQKENI. The CDR3 loop is CASSPRATGQNTEAFF. The CDR3 DNA follows: TGTGCCAGCTCACCACGCGCCACAGGGCAGAACACTGAAGCTTTCTTT.

This chain connects TRBV6-6 to TRBJ2-7, with 7 bases identical to TRBD1. Trimming at V came to 6 bases and at J to 1 base, leaving 3 bases not matched to a gene. This CDR3 has 13 amino acids. Germline V gene sequence: CDR1 MNHNY, CDR2 SVGAGI (reference sequence). The CDR3 nucleotides are TGTGCCAGCAGCCCGGACAGGTCCTACGAGCAGTACTTC. This gives the protein CASSPDRSYEQYF.

The genes are TRBV27 and TRBJ2-5, with 9 bases lining up with TRBD1. V was pared by 5 bases and J by 5 bases, with 9 bases of the junction left unmatched. The CDR3 consists of 15 residues. The V gene's germline CDR1 is MNHEY and CDR2 SMNVEV (reference sequence). CDR3 nucleotide sequence: TGTGCCAGCAGTATATGGACAGGGGCCGTGGAGACCCAGTACTTC. It is translated as CASSIWTGAVETQYF.

The V and J genes are TRBV5-6 and TRBJ1-4, with D unresolved. In germline, CDR1 is SGHDT, CDR2 YYEEEE. This CDR3 region has 14 residues. Deletions cut 4 bases from V and 8 bases from J, with 15 bases between. CDR3 loop: CASSPGPRSEKLFF. The CDR3 coding sequence is TGTGCCAGCAGCCCAGGACCCCGGAGCGAAAAACTGTTTTTT.

The chain employs TRBV27 and TRBJ2-7, with TRBD2 identical over 7 bases. This CDR3 is built from 14 residues. Germline V gene sequence: CDR1 MNHEY, CDR2 SMNVEV (reference sequence). J was trimmed by 2 bases and V by 6 bases; bases with no gene match: 7. This chain's CDR3 is CASSQAGTTYEQYF. The CDR3 region has the DNA TGTGCCAGCAGCCAGGCCGGGACTACCTACGAGCAGTACTTC.

The chain recombines TRBV5-5 with TRBJ2-7, with D unresolved. V lost 0 bases to trimming and J lost 3 bases, with 10 bases between them. CDR1 and CDR2 from the germline V gene are SGHKS and YYEKEE (reference sequence). This CDR3 region has 14 residues. The CDR3 nucleotides are TGTGCCAGCAGCTTGGTAGGGAACGGCTACGAGCAGTACTTC. Protein: CASSLVGNGYEQYF.

V and J are TRBV28 and TRBJ2-5; the match to TRBD2 covers 12 bases. The germline CDR1 and CDR2 sequences are MDHEN and SYDVKM. The CDR3 contains 15 residues. The V gene end was trimmed by 8 bases and the J gene end by 2 bases; junction bases not matched to a gene: 6. The CDR3: CASGTSGWAQETQYF. In DNA, the CDR3 is TGTGCCAGCGGGACTAGCGGGTGGGCACAAGAGACCCAGTACTTC.

This chain joins TRBV19 and TRBJ2-7; possibly TRBD2 for D (6 bases). Germline V lookup: CDR1 LNHDA, CDR2 SQIVND (reference sequence). The CDR3 spans 14 residues. V lost 6 bases, J lost 1 base, and 13 bases lay in between. DNA of the CDR3: TGTGCCAGTAGACGGGCGGGACTGTCCTACGAGCAGTACTTC. It encodes CASRRAGLSYEQYF.

This clone showed up just once. One junction end does not reproduce the germline sequence, and a read error may be involved. CDR3 DNA: TGTGCCAGCAGCCTACCCGCGGGGAGGGGGAGTAACAACGAGCAGTTCTTC. This codes for CASSLPAGRGSNNEQFF. The chain carries TRBV7-9 and TRBJ2-1; maybe TRBD2 (7 bases). CDR3 length: 17 residues. Germline V lookup: CDR1 SEHNR, CDR2 FQNEAQ (reference sequence). Supplemented by reference TRBV7-9 and TRBJ2-1, the full variable domain reads DTGVSQNPRHKITKRGQNVTFRCDPISEHNRLYWYRQTLGQGPEFLTYFQNEAQLEKSRLLSDRFSAERPKGSFSTLEIQRTEQGDSAMYLCASSLPAGRGSNNEQFFGPGTRLTVL.

The V and J genes are TRBV10-3 and TRBJ1-2, with a possible D match to TRBD1 (5 bases). The length of the CDR3 is 14 residues. V was clipped by 6 bases and J by 7 bases, with 18 bases between them. The germline gives CDR1 ENHRY, CDR2 SYGVKD. Here the CDR3 DNA reads TGTGCCATCAGCCTGGGGGGTACGGGTATTGGCTACACCTTC. Translated: CAISLGGTGIGYTF.